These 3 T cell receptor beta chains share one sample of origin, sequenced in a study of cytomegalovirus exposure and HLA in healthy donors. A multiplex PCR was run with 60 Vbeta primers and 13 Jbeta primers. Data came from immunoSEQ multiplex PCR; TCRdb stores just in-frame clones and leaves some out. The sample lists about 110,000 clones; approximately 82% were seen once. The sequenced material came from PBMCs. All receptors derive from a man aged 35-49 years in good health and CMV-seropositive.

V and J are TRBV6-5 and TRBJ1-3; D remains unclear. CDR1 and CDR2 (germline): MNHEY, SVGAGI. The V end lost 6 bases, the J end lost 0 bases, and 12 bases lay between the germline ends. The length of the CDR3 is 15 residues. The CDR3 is CASRPPVSSGNTIYF. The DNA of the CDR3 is TGTGCCAGCAGACCACCGGTATCCTCTGGAAACACCATATATTTT.

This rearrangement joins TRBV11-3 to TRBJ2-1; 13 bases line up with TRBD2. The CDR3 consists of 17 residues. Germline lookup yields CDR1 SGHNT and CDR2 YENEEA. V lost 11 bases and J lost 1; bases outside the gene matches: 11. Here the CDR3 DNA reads TGTGCCTCCCGAGGACTAGCGGGAGAGGGGTCCTACAATGAGCAGTTCTTC. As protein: CASRGLAGEGSYNEQFF.

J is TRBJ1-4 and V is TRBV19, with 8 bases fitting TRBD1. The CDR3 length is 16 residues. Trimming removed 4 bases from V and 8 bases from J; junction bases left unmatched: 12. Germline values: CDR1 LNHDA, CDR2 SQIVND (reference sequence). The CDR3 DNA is TGTGCCAGTAGTACCTTTGGACAGGGCCCGGGGGAAAAACTGTTTTTT. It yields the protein CASSTFGQGPGEKLFF.